Listed here is a single TCR beta chain. Its antigen is undetermined. These data originate in a study of shared clonotypes between healthy human individuals. Study observations and caveats: Across a few donors, naive CD4 shared 5% to 6%, naive CD8 about 3.2%, memory CD4 about 2.5%, memory CD8 around 0.36%.

V was shortened by 4 bases and J by 3 bases, with 11 bases between the two germline ends. Germline CDR1 and CDR2: SGHRS and YFSETQ. The CDR3 runs to 13 residues. Sequencing used immunoSEQ multiplex PCR; TCRdb keeps in-frame clones, though not all of them. This sample has about 980,000 clones; over 75% occur once, and the top ten carry approximately 1.5%. The sequence was collected from a man younger than 35 in good health. The chain links TRBV5-1 to TRBJ2-7, with a tentative D call TRBD2 (6 bases). The sequenced sample was memory CD4+ T cells sorted from blood. Documented subset: CD45RA-negative fraction. CDR3 nucleotides: TGCGCCAGCAGCCGGGACTCAGGCTACGAGCAGTACTTC. Protein product: CASSRDSGYEQYF.